What follows are 26 T cell receptor beta chains derived from one specimen sequenced in a study of cytomegalovirus exposure and HLA in healthy donors. The PCR made use of 60 Vbeta and 13 Jbeta primers. Produced via immunoSEQ multiplex PCR; TCRdb's table is partial and in-frame only. This sample yields tens of thousands of clones, of which around 75% are seen a single time; roughly 47% belongs to the top ten. Sequences were obtained from PBMCs. The receptors here all came from a man aged 50 or older in good health and CMV-seropositive.

CDR3 loop: CASSQGTGLGQPQHF. CDR3 DNA: TGCGCCAGCAGCCAAGGTACTGGACTGGGGCAGCCCCAGCATTTT. V and J are TRBV4-1 and TRBJ1-5; D remains unclear. Deletions cut 1 base from V and 7 bases from J, with 14 bases between. Germline CDR1 and CDR2: MGHRA and YSYEKL. This CDR3 is built from 15 residues.

The gene calls are TRBV9 and TRBJ2-7; perhaps TRBD2 as D (6 bases). This CDR3 region has 16 residues. The germline CDR1 and CDR2 sequences are SGDLS and YYNGEE. Trimming pared 3 bases from V and 2 bases from J, leaving 18 bases between. CDR3 nucleotides: TGTGCCAGCAGCGAGCATCGCACACGGGAGCCCTACGAGCAGTACTTC. It codes for CASSEHRTREPYEQYF.

Notes on this clone: No conserved phenylalanine or tryptophan is present at the end of the CDR3, so a read error is the likely explanation. The DNA is left out, because the CDR3 cannot be placed on it with certainty; the CDR3 is given as TCRdb lists it. CDR3 loop: CASSSQGPRSYEQCL. V is TRBV9 and J is TRBJ2-7; TRBD1 was called by the table and not checked on the DNA. A total of 15 residues make up the CDR3, ends included. Per germline, CDR1 SGDLS and CDR2 YYNGEE.

V usage is TRBV18 and J usage is TRBJ2-7, with a weak D call TRBD2 (6 bases). The germline V gene encodes CDR1 KGHSH and CDR2 LQKENI. The germline V and J ends were trimmed by 3 bases and 6 bases, with 21 bases remaining between them. This CDR3 is built from 16 residues. CDR3 DNA sequence: TGTGCCAGCTCACCTATGTCCCGGGGGACTTTGAGCGAGCAGTACTTC. Translated: CASSPMSRGTLSEQYF.

This chain uses TRBV7-2 with TRBJ1-1; no reliable D call. The CDR3 loop spans 13 amino acids. The V end lost 2 bases, the J end lost 1 base, and 5 bases lay between the germline ends. Germline CDR1 and CDR2: SGHTA and FQGNSA. The CDR3 sequence is CASSLSKNTEAFF. The CDR3 DNA reads as TGTGCCAGCAGCTTAAGCAAGAACACTGAAGCTTTCTTT.

This clone was counted a few times. This chain uses TRBV2 with TRBJ2-3; D is ambiguous. The CDR3 is made up of 12 amino acids. Germline loops: CDR1 SNHLY, CDR2 FYNNEI. V was trimmed by 4 bases and J by 3 bases, leaving 5 bases between them. CDR3 bases: TGTGCCAGCAGTGGTTATACAGATACGCAGTATTTT. Protein sequence: CASSGYTDTQYF. The full variable domain, in which reference TRBV2 and TRBJ2-3 provide the parts outside the CDR3, is EPEVTQTPSHQVTQMGQEVILRCVPISNHLYFYWYRQILGQKVEFLVSFYNNEISEKSEIFDDQFSVERPDGSNFTLKIRSTKLEDSAMYFCASSGYTDTQYFGPGTRLTVL.

V gene TRBV11-1 combines with J gene TRBJ2-2, with 10 bases identical to TRBD1. This CDR3 comprises 14 residues. V trimming: 4 bases; J trimming: 4 bases; junction bases outside the gene matches: 0. In germline, CDR1 is SGHAT, CDR2 FQDESV (reference sequence). CDR3 sequence (DNA): TGTGCCAGCAGCTGGGACAGGGGCACCGGGGAGCTGTTTTTT. Translating it yields CASSWDRGTGELFF.

This clone was observed a few times. The rearrangement links TRBV28 to TRBJ1-2; no clear D. This CDR3 is built from 16 residues. Germline CDR1 and CDR2: MDHEN and SYDVKM. The V and J ends lost 1 base and 0 bases respectively, with 12 bases between them. Written as DNA, the CDR3 is TGTGCCAGCAGTTTATCGGTCTCAACCGCTAACTATGGCTACACCTTC. Protein product: CASSLSVSTANYGYTF.

This clone has only a few counts. Other DNA sequences in the same sample also yield this CDR3. The chain has TRBV30 and TRBJ1-4, with 8 nucleotides matching TRBD1. Germline trimming cut 0 bases from V and 8 bases from J; bases unmatched to any gene: 5. Per germline, CDR1 GTSNPN and CDR2 SVGIG (reference sequence). The length of the CDR3 is 14 residues. Here the CDR3 DNA reads TGTGCCTGGAGTGTCAGGGGGCAAGGGGAAAAACTGTTTTTT. Translating gives CAWSVRGQGEKLFF.

The genes are TRBV4-3 and TRBJ2-3, with D perhaps TRBD1 (5 bases). Germline V lookup: CDR1 LGHNA, CDR2 YSLEER. Deletions cut 4 bases from V and 2 bases from J, with 7 bases between. The CDR3 runs to 13 residues. The CDR3 protein is CASSRGYTDTQYF. DNA of the CDR3: TGCGCCAGCAGCCGGGGCTACACAGATACGCAGTATTTT.

To note about this clone: Germline and junction disagree at one end, which may indicate a read error. J is TRBJ2-7 and V is TRBV9; TRBD1 agrees at 9 bases. CDR3 length: 15 amino acids. Germline V lookup: CDR1 SGDLS, CDR2 YYNGEE. This CDR3 is CASSSQGATSYEQSF. The CDR3 bases are TGTGCCAGCAGCTCACAGGGGGCCACCTCCTACGAGCAGTCCTTC.

J is TRBJ2-2 and V is TRBV6-1; D might be TRBD1 (5 bases). CDR1 MNHNS and CDR2 SASEGT come from the germline V gene. The V gene lost 3 bases and the J gene lost 3 bases, with 14 bases spanning the gap. CDR3 length equals 16 residues. The CDR3 bases are TGTGCCAGCAGTGATACCTCACAGGTTTACACCGGGGAGCTGTTTTTT. Translation gives CASSDTSQVYTGELFF.

The V and J genes are TRBV7-3 and TRBJ1-6; 7 bases are a match to TRBD1. Trimming took 5 bases from V and 7 from J; bases not matched to a gene: 5. Germline values: CDR1 SGHTA, CDR2 FQGTGA. CDR3 size: 14 residues. The CDR3 DNA sequence: TGTGCCAGCAGCCGTGGGACAGAGAATTCACCCCTCCACTTT. As protein: CASSRGTENSPLHF.

In this sample, this clone turned up once. This chain links TRBV4-2 with TRBJ2-3; 8 bases align to TRBD2. With 2 bases clipped from V and 1 base from J, the junction kept 8 bases outside the gene matches. Germline CDR1 LGHNA, CDR2 YNFKEQ. This CDR3 comprises 17 residues. As DNA, the CDR3 is TGTGCCAGCAGCCAAATCGGCGGGGGGTCTCGCACAGATACGCAGTATTTT. It yields the protein CASSQIGGGSRTDTQYF.

The chain uses TRBV4-3 and TRBJ2-7; TRBD2 agrees at 12 bases. Losses at the gene ends were 0 bases for V and 2 bases for J; bases not matched to a gene: 2. CDR1 and CDR2 (germline): LGHNA, YSLEER. CDR3 length: 16 residues. The CDR3 region has the DNA TGCGCCAGCAGCCAAGATCCTAGCGGGGGGGCCTACGAGCAGTACTTC. Its protein product is CASSQDPSGGAYEQYF.

V usage is TRBV11-2 and J usage is TRBJ1-2, with 7 bases identical to TRBD1. The CDR3 contains 14 residues. Germline V gives CDR1 SGHAT, CDR2 FQNNGV. The trim removed 3 bases at V and 8 bases at J, leaving 9 bases unmatched. Written as DNA, the CDR3 is TGTGCCAGCAGCTTGAAGGGGGCGCGTTCCGGCTACACCTTC. Encoded protein: CASSLKGARSGYTF.

The count of this clone is one. The chain recombines TRBV27 with TRBJ1-2, with TRBD1 as a possible D gene (5 bases). From germline, CDR1 is MNHEY and CDR2 SMNVEV (reference sequence). V dropped 8 bases and J dropped 8 bases, with 21 bases sitting between them. The length of the CDR3 is 14 residues. The CDR3 here is CASSGPGRGGGYTF. In DNA, the CDR3 is TGTGCCAGCTCAGGGCCAGGGAGGGGTGGCGGCTACACCTTC.

This clone turned up a few times. The gene calls are TRBV5-6 and TRBJ1-1; 9 bases are shared with TRBD1. This CDR3 is 15 amino acids long. In germline, CDR1 is SGHDT, CDR2 YYEEEE. Trimming removed 2 bases from V and 8 bases from J; junction bases left unmatched: 10. Here the CDR3 reads CASSFRKQGAMEAFF. DNA of the CDR3: TGTGCCAGCAGCTTCCGTAAACAGGGGGCGATGGAAGCTTTCTTT.

The chain has TRBV6-5 and TRBJ2-2; D remains unclear. The CDR3 spans 11 residues. The V gene lost 6 bases and the J gene lost 8 bases, with 7 bases spanning the gap. CDR1 is MNHEY, CDR2 SVGAGI, per germline. CDR3 amino acids: CASRQIGELFF. CDR3 coding DNA: TGTGCCAGCAGGCAGATAGGGGAGCTGTTTTTT.

The chain is built from TRBV12-5 and TRBJ2-3; 7 bases are a match to TRBD1. Germline-derived CDR1 and CDR2 are LGHNT and FRNRAP. CDR3 size: 16 residues. Trimming cost V 0 bases and J 2 bases; bases outside gene matches: 5. The CDR3 bases are TGTGCTAGTGGTTTGGTACAGGGGAGTTTCACAGATACGCAGTATTTT. Protein product: CASGLVQGSFTDTQYF. The variable domain in full, completed from reference TRBV12-5 and TRBJ2-3, reads DARVTQTPRHKVTEMGQEVTMRCQPILGHNTVFWYRQTMMQGLELLAYFRNRAPLDDSGMPKDRFSAEMPDATLATLKIQPSEPRDSAVYFCASGLVQGSFTDTQYFGPGTRLTVL.

The chain is built from TRBV27 and TRBJ1-2; the D gene is possibly TRBD1 (6 bases). Germline loops: CDR1 MNHEY, CDR2 SMNVEV (reference sequence). This CDR3 has 15 residues. V shed 5 bases and J shed 1 base, with 14 bases lying between them. CDR3 in amino acids: CASSGVDRLNYGYTF. For the CDR3, the DNA is TGTGCCAGCAGTGGGGTAGACAGGCTTAACTATGGCTACACCTTC.

The chain has TRBV7-3 and TRBJ1-1, with 9 bases fitting TRBD1. The CDR3 runs 17 residues. The trim removed 5 bases at V and 0 bases at J, leaving 10 bases unmatched. Germline V gene sequence: CDR1 SGHTA, CDR2 FQGTGA. CDR3: CASSVSGTGSMNTEAFF. DNA for the CDR3: TGTGCCAGCAGCGTATCCGGGACAGGGTCTATGAACACTGAAGCTTTCTTT.

The chain joins TRBV5-6 to TRBJ1-2, with D perhaps TRBD1 (5 bases). Germline V gives CDR1 SGHDT, CDR2 YYEEEE. The CDR3 covers 13 residues. Trimming removed 4 bases at V and 8 bases at J, with 15 bases between. This CDR3 reads CASSRTTSGGYTF. The CDR3 DNA is TGTGCCAGCAGCCGGACAACAAGTGGCGGCTACACCTTC.

This clone occurred a few times. This chain joins TRBV2 and TRBJ2-3; tentatively, D is TRBD1 (7 bases). Germline assignment: CDR1 SNHLY and CDR2 FYNNEI. This CDR3 contains 15 residues. Deletions cut 6 bases from V and 3 bases from J, with 16 bases between. The CDR3 reads CASRNQGGSTDTQYF. CDR3 in DNA: TGTGCCAGCAGGAACCAGGGGGGATCGACAGATACGCAGTATTTT.

A remark on this clone: Relative to the germline gene, one junction end is altered; a read error may explain this. The chain joins TRBV30 to TRBJ1-2; D is perhaps TRBD1 (6 bases). Germline V gene sequence: CDR1 GTSNPN, CDR2 SVGIG (reference sequence). CDR3 length equals 12 residues. The CDR3 region has the DNA TGTGCCTGGCATACTCAGGGGAATGGCTACTCCTTC. Its protein is CAWHTQGNGYSF.

The V gene is TRBV9, the J gene TRBJ2-5, with D perhaps TRBD2 (6 bases). The DNA end favors TRBJ2-7, so the J call may be wrong. Germline V gene lookup returns CDR1 SGDLS and CDR2 YYNGEE. This CDR3 comprises 15 residues. The CDR3 DNA reads TGTGCCAGCACGGAGGGTGGGGACGGACCCTACGAGCAGTACTTC. This gives the protein CASTEGGDGPYEQYF.